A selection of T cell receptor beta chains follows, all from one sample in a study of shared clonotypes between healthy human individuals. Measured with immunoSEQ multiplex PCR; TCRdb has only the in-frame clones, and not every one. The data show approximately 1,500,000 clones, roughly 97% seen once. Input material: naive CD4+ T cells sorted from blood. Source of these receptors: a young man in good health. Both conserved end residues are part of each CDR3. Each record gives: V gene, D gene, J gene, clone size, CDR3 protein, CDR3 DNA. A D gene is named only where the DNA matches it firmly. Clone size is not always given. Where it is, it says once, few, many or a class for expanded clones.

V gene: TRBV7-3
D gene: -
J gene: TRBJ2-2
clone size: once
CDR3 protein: CASSGSRAGELFF
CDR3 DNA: TGTGCCAGCAGCGGATCACGGGCCGGGGAGCTGTTTTTT

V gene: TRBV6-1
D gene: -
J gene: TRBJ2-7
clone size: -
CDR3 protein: CACSEVYDEQYF
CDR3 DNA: TGTGCCTGTTCCGAGGTCTACGACGAGCAGTACTTC

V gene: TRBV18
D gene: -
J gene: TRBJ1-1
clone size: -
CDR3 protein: CASSSKTGNTEAFF
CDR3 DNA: TGTGCCAGCTCATCGAAGACAGGGAACACTGAAGCTTTCTTT

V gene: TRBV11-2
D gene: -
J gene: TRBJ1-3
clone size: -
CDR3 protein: CASSHGLNSHTIYF
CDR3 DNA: TGTGCCAGCAGCCACGGACTTAACAGCCACACCATATATTTT

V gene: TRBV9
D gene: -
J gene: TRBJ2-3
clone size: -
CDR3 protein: CASSVVVTSTDTQYF
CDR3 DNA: TGTGCCAGCAGCGTAGTTGTGACGAGCACAGATACGCAGTATTTT

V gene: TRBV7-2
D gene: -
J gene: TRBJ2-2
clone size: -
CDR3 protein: CASSPFEGRHGELFF
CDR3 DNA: TGTGCCAGCAGCCCGTTTGAGGGAAGGCACGGGGAGCTGTTTTTT

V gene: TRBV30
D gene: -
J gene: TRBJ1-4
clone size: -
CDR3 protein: CAWSWGLNEKLFF
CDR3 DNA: TGTGCCTGGAGTTGGGGACTTAATGAAAAACTGTTTTTT

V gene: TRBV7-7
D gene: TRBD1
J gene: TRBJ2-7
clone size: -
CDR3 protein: CASSLDRSYEQYF
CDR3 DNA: TGTGCTAGCAGCTTGGACAGGAGTTACGAGCAGTACTTC

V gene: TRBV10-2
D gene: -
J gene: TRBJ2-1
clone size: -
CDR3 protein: CASTQDSYNEQFF
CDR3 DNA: TGCGCCAGCACACAAGACTCCTACAATGAGCAGTTCTTC

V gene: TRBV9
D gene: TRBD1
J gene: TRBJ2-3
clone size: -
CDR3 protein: CASSVGRGPSDTQYF
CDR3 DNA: TGTGCCAGCAGCGTAGGCAGGGGGCCTTCTGATACGCAGTATTTT

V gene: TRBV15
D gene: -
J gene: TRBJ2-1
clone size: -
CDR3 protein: CATSSWANEQFF
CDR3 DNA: TGTGCCACCAGCAGCTGGGCGAATGAGCAGTTCTTC

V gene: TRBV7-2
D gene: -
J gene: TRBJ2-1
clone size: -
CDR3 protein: CASSLGQVEQFF
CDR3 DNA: TGTGCCAGCAGCTTAGGGCAGGTTGAGCAGTTCTTC

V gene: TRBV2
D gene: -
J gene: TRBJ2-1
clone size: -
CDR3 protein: CASGNRRESSYNEQFF
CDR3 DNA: TGTGCCAGCGGGAACCGCAGGGAGAGCTCCTACAATGAGCAGTTCTTC

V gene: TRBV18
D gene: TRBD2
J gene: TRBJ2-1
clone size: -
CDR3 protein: CASSRTAGGDEQFF
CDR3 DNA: TGTGCCAGCTCAAGGACAGCGGGAGGCGATGAGCAGTTCTTC

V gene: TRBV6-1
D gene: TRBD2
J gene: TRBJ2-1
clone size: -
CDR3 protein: CASSERGSGSWGNEQFF
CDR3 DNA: TGTGCCAGCAGTGAACGAGGTAGCGGGAGTTGGGGGAATGAGCAGTTCTTC

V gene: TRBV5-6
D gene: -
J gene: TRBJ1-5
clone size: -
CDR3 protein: CASSYGPNQPQHF
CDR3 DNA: TGTGCCAGCAGTTACGGGCCCAATCAGCCCCAGCATTTT

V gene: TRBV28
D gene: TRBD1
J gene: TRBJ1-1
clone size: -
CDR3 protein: CASNNRGPGAEAFF
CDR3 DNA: TGTGCCAGCAACAACAGGGGGCCGGGGGCTGAAGCTTTCTTT

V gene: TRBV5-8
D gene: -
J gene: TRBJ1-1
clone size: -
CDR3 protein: CASSPLALVNTEAFF
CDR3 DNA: TGTGCCAGCAGCCCTTTAGCCTTGGTGAACACTGAAGCTTTCTTT

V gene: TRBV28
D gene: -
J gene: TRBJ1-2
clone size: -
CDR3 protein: CASTDRRNGYTF
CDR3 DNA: TGTGCCAGCACCGATCGGAGGAATGGCTACACCTTC

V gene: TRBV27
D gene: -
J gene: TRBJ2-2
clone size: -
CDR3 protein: CASSLPKGGTASTGELFF
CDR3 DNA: TGTGCCAGCAGTTTACCGAAGGGCGGGACAGCATCGACCGGGGAGCTGTTTTTT

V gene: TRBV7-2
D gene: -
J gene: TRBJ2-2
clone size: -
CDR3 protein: CASSRNARLANTGELFF
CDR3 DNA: TGTGCCAGCAGCCGAAATGCGCGACTCGCGAACACCGGGGAGCTGTTTTTT

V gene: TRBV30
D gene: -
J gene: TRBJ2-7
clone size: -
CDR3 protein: CAWSTGTETEQYF
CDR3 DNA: TGTGCCTGGAGCACGGGAACCGAAACGGAGCAGTACTTC

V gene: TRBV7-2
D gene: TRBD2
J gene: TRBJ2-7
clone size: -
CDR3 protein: CASSRTSGNSYEQYF
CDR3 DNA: TGTGCCAGCAGCAGAACTAGCGGGAACTCCTACGAGCAGTACTTC

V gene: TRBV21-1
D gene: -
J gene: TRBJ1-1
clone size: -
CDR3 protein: CASLLDTEAFF
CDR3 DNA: TGTGCCAGTCTGCTCGACACTGAAGCTTTCTTT

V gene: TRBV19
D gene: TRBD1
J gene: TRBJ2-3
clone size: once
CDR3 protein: CASSPYTGVDTDTQYF
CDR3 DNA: TGTGCCAGTAGCCCATATACAGGGGTAGACACAGATACGCAGTATTTT

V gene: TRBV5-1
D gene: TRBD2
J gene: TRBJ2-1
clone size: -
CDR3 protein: CASSLLAGVGVYNEQFF
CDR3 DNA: TGCGCCAGCAGCTTGTTGGCGGGGGTAGGGGTCTACAATGAGCAGTTCTTC

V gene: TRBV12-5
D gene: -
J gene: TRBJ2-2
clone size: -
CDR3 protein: CASGLVHTGAADRNTGELFF
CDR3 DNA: TGTGCTAGTGGTTTGGTTCACACGGGAGCGGCGGATAGGAACACCGGGGAGCTGTTTTTT

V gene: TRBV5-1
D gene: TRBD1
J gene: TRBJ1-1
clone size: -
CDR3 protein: CASSLVSGQAEAFF
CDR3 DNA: TGCGCCAGCAGCTTGGTCTCCGGACAGGCTGAAGCTTTCTTT

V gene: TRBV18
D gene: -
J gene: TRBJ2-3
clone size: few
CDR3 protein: CASSPGGTDTQYF
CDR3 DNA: TGTGCCAGCTCACCGGGGGGCACAGATACGCAGTATTTT

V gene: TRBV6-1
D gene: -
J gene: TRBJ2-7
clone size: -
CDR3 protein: CASSEDPFRYEQYF
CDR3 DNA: TGTGCCAGCAGTGAAGATCCGTTCCGCTACGAGCAGTACTTC

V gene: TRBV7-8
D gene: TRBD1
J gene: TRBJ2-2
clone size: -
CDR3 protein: CASSLLGQGARVGELFF
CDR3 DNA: TGTGCCAGCAGCTTATTGGGACAGGGGGCGCGGGTCGGGGAGCTGTTTTTT

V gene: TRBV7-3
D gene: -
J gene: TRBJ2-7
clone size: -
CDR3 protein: CASSLISATEQYF
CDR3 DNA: TGTGCCAGCAGCTTAATATCAGCAACCGAGCAGTACTTC

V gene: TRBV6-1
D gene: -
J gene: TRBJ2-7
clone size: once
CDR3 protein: CASRAGPLVYEQYF
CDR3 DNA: TGTGCCAGCAGGGCGGGACCGTTGGTCTACGAGCAGTACTTC

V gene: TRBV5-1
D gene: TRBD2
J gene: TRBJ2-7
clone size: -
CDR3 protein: CASSPQRGTYEQYF
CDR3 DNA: TGCGCCAGCAGCCCGCAGCGGGGGACCTACGAGCAGTACTTC

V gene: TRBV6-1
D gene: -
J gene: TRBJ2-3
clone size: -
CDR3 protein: CASSGLKSLTDTQYF
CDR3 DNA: TGTGCCAGCAGCGGATTAAAGAGTCTCACAGATACGCAGTATTTT

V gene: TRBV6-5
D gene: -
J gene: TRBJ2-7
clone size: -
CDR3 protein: CASSYSRLYEQYF
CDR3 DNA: TGTGCCAGCAGTTACTCTCGACTCTACGAGCAGTACTTC